Below are 14 T cell receptor beta chains sequenced from a single sample in a study of cytomegalovirus exposure and HLA in healthy donors. The PCR was carried out with 60 Vbeta primers and 13 Jbeta primers. Sequencing was performed with immunoSEQ multiplex PCR; in TCRdb, only in-frame clones are kept and a portion is missing. The data show 250,000 to 300,000 clones, about nine tenths seen once. Sequencing input: PBMCs. These receptor sequences come from a girl aged 2 to 9 in good health and CMV-seronegative.

The chain is built from TRBV5-4 and TRBJ1-4; 8 nucleotides line up with TRBD1. The V gene end was trimmed by 0 bases and the J gene end by 8 bases; junction bases not matched to a gene: 6. The germline CDR1 and CDR2 sequences are SGHNT and YYREEE (reference sequence). The CDR3 is 15 amino acids. CDR3 DNA: TGTGCCAGCAGCTTGGGAGGACAGGGTAGCGAAAAACTGTTTTTT. It is translated as CASSLGGQGSEKLFF.

The chain couples TRBV5-7 to TRBJ2-5; no clear D gene. TRBV5-7 is designated an ORF whose function remains uncertain. The CDR3 runs to 14 residues. V lost 2 bases and J lost 3, with 11 bases in between. CDR3 DNA sequence: TGTGCCAGCAGCTTAACCCCAGATGAAGAGACCCAGTACTTC. Amino acid sequence: CASSLTPDEETQYF.

The CDR3 DNA reads TGTGCCAGCAGCCCTCAGGACTACGAGCAGTACTTC. As protein: CASSPQDYEQYF. The chain couples TRBV7-8 to TRBJ2-7; D is unresolved. Between the trimmed V and J ends, which lost 5 bases and 3 bases, there was a span of 8 bases. The germline V gene encodes CDR1 SGHVS and CDR2 FQNEAQ. There are 12 residues in the CDR3.

The chain couples TRBV29-1 to TRBJ1-1; D is unresolved. From germline, CDR1 is SQVTM and CDR2 ANQGSEA. The V and J ends lost 3 bases and 1 base respectively, with 6 bases between them. The CDR3 loop spans 12 amino acids. The CDR3 loop reads CSVDPGNTEAFF. CDR3 coding DNA: TGCAGCGTTGATCCAGGGAACACTGAAGCTTTCTTT.

The CDR3 loop reads CASSSGGFGADTQYF. CDR3 nucleotide sequence: TGTGCCAGCAGCTCGGGGGGCTTTGGGGCAGATACGCAGTATTTT. The V and J genes are TRBV7-9 and TRBJ2-3, with a tentative D call TRBD2 (7 bases). CDR1 is SEHNR, CDR2 FQNEAQ, per germline (reference sequence). The V gene lost 4 bases and the J gene lost 4 bases, with 15 bases spanning the gap. The CDR3 totals 15 residues.

This rearrangement joins TRBV10-2 to TRBJ1-5; D gene uncertain. Germline V CDR1 and CDR2: WSHSY, SAAADI. The CDR3 extends over 14 amino acids. The V end was cut by 6 bases, the J end by 0 bases, with 9 bases between. This CDR3 reads CASRQTPSNQPQHF. The CDR3 coding sequence is TGCGCCAGCAGACAGACACCTAGCAATCAGCCCCAGCATTTT.

The J gene is TRBJ1-5, the V gene TRBV19; maybe TRBD1 (6 bases). The CDR3 runs 14 residues. Germline V lookup: CDR1 LNHDA, CDR2 SQIVND (reference sequence). V lost 4 bases to trimming and J lost 11 bases, with 18 bases between them. CDR3 nucleotides: TGTGCCAGTAGTACAGGAGGGGGGGTTAGGGCCCAGCATTTT. Translating it yields CASSTGGGVRAQHF.

This chain connects TRBV2 to TRBJ2-2; 7 positions agree with TRBD1. Looked up from germline, CDR1 is SNHLY and CDR2 is FYNNEI. Unmatched junction bases numbered 15, after V lost 8 bases and J lost 9 bases. This CDR3 is 15 amino acids long. CDR3: CASAEPPDRYRELFF. The CDR3 DNA reads TGTGCCAGCGCCGAACCCCCGGACAGGTACCGGGAGCTGTTTTTT.

This chain connects TRBV5-4 to TRBJ2-5; D is perhaps TRBD1 (5 bases). V lost 0 bases and J 4 bases, leaving 7 bases between the germline ends. Germline values: CDR1 SGHNT, CDR2 YYREEE (reference sequence). The CDR3 covers 13 residues. CDR3 amino acids: CASSLVGAETQYF. The CDR3 DNA reads as TGTGCCAGCAGCTTGGTTGGGGCAGAGACCCAGTACTTC.

The gene calls are TRBV2 and TRBJ2-7, with 9 bases identical to TRBD1. V was clipped by 1 base and J by 4 bases; unmatched bases: 5. The CDR3 extends over 15 amino acids. CDR1 SNHLY and CDR2 FYNNEI come from the germline V gene. DNA of the CDR3: TGTGCCAGCAGTGAAGTGGGACAGGGTCTTTACGAGCAGTACTTC. Residues: CASSEVGQGLYEQYF. The variable domain in full, with the rest retrieved from reference TRBV2 and TRBJ2-7, is EPEVTQTPSHQVTQMGQEVILRCVPISNHLYFYWYRQILGQKVEFLVSFYNNEISEKSEIFDDQFSVERPDGSNFTLKIRSTKLEDSAMYFCASSEVGQGLYEQYFGPGTRLTVT.

The rearrangement links TRBV6-5 to TRBJ1-5; D is possibly TRBD1 (6 bases). The CDR3 spans 13 residues. Germline CDR1 and CDR2: MNHEY and SVGAGI. With 2 bases removed from V and 4 bases from J, the gap between germline ends came to 6 bases. In DNA form, the CDR3 reads TGTGCCAGCAGTTACGGACAGAATCAGCCCCAGCATTTT. This codes for CASSYGQNQPQHF.

This clone turned up a few times. The CDR3 DNA sequence: TGTGCCAGCAGCTTGGTCTCGGGATCCACAGATACGCAGTATTTT. This codes for CASSLVSGSTDTQYF. The chain joins TRBV5-4 to TRBJ2-3; a possible D gene is TRBD2 (5 bases). The CDR3 spans 15 residues. CDR1 and CDR2 from the germline V gene are SGHNT and YYREEE (reference sequence). V was clipped by 0 bases and J by 2 bases, with 10 bases between them.

V and J are TRBV11-2 and TRBJ2-7; D uncertain. The CDR3 contains 12 residues. CDR1 and CDR2 (germline): SGHAT, FQNNGV. The V end was cut by 0 bases, the J end by 5 bases, with 5 bases between. Here the CDR3 DNA reads TGTGCCAGCAGCTTAGATCAGGACGAGCAGTACTTC. Translated: CASSLDQDEQYF. Based on the CDR3 plus reference TRBV11-2 and TRBJ2-7, the full variable domain is EAGVAQSPRYKIIEKRQSVAFWCNPISGHATLYWYQQILGQGPKLLIQFQNNGVVDDSQLPKDRFSAERLKGVDSTLKIQPAKLEDSAVYLCASSLDQDEQYFGPGTRLTVT.

This clone is a singleton in its sample. The chain recombines TRBV6-6 with TRBJ2-7, with 7 positions matching TRBD1. With 8 bases clipped from V and 0 bases from J, the junction kept 7 bases outside the gene matches. Germline V gene data show CDR1 as MNHNY and CDR2 as SVGAGI (reference sequence). The CDR3 sequence is 14 residues long. CDR3 sequence reads: CASGTDPSSYEQYF. The CDR3 region has the DNA TGTGCCAGCGGGACAGACCCGAGCTCCTACGAGCAGTACTTC.